These 16 T cell receptor beta chains share one sample of origin, sequenced in a study of blood T cell repertoires in COVID-19 (dated by TCRdb to about 2020). The library was produced with the immunoSEQ multiplex PCR assay. TCRdb holds this immuneACCESS table with in-frame rearrangements only. Some clones are missing; in checked studies, unresolved V genes explain under half, and the rest has no known cause. The sample table holds approximately 220,000 clones, of which approximately 84% were seen once. Of the sample, 2% to 2.5% is held by the ten largest clones. Sequencing was performed on peripheral blood. The receptors stem from a woman aged 60-70 years with acute or convalescent COVID-19.

This chain uses TRBV3-1 (or the pseudogene TRBV3-2) with TRBJ2-1; the match to TRBD2 covers 11 bases. Germline trimming cut 4 bases from V and 8 bases from J; bases unmatched to any gene: 7. Per the germline V gene, CDR1 is LGHDT and CDR2 is YNNKEL (reference sequence). CDR3 size: 15 residues. The CDR3 DNA reads as TGTGCCAGCAGCCTAGCGGGGGGGCCCTCAGATGAGCAGTTCTTC. Translation: CASSLAGGPSDEQFF.

The sample holds a few counts of this clone. This chain uses TRBV4-2 with TRBJ1-3; 7 nucleotides align to TRBD1. This CDR3 is 15 amino acids long. The germline V gene encodes CDR1 LGHNA and CDR2 YNFKEQ. J lost 4 bases, V lost 4 bases, and 7 bases had no gene match. The CDR3 region is CASSPNPGGGNTIYF. The CDR3, as DNA: TGTGCCAGCAGCCCCAATCCAGGGGGAGGAAACACCATATATTTT.

The CDR3 sequence: CASSPRTKASYEQYF. The CDR3, as DNA: TGTGCCAGCAGCCCCCGGACTAAAGCCTCCTACGAGCAGTACTTC. This chain uses TRBV6-2 or TRBV6-3 with TRBJ2-7, with D perhaps matching TRBD2 (6 bases). The CDR3 totals 15 residues. Germline lookup yields CDR1 MNHEY and CDR2 SVGEGT. Trimming removed 6 bases from V and 0 bases from J, with 15 bases in between.

The V and J genes are TRBV9 and TRBJ2-5, with D possibly matching TRBD2 (6 bases). V lost 4 bases and J 3 bases, leaving 10 bases between the germline ends. From germline, CDR1 is SGDLS and CDR2 YYNGEE. The CDR3 is 13 residues long. The CDR3 protein is CASSPRLEETQYF. In DNA, the CDR3 is TGTGCCAGCAGCCCCCGACTAGAAGAGACCCAGTACTTC.

CDR3 protein: CASSLRSGNNSPLHF. For the CDR3, the DNA is TGTGCCAGCAGCTTAAGGTCAGGGAACAATTCACCCCTCCACTTT. The chain couples TRBV13 to TRBJ1-6; the D gene is possibly TRBD1 (5 bases). V lost 2 bases and J lost 7, with 12 bases in between. This CDR3 has 15 amino acids. Per the germline V gene, CDR1 is PRHDT and CDR2 is FYEKMQ (reference sequence).

The chain carries TRBV3-1 (or the pseudogene TRBV3-2) and TRBJ2-7, with 7 bases identical to TRBD1. CDR3 size: 15 residues. Germline CDR1 is LGHDT and CDR2 is YNNKEL (reference sequence). V shed 4 bases, J shed 0 bases, and the junction held 6 bases outside the gene matches. CDR3 coding DNA: TGTGCCAGCAGCCCCTCCCCAGGGGGCTCCTACGAGCAGTACTTC. Translation gives CASSPSPGGSYEQYF.

This rearrangement joins TRBV3-1 (or the pseudogene TRBV3-2) to TRBJ1-3; 7 positions match TRBD1. The CDR3 consists of 13 residues. J lost 4 bases, V lost 4 bases, and 1 base had no gene match. Germline V gives CDR1 LGHDT, CDR2 YNNKEL (reference sequence). DNA for the CDR3: TGTGCCAGCAGCCTGGGACAGGGAAACACCATATATTTT. The encoded protein is CASSLGQGNTIYF.

CDR3 residues: CASSLSIAGVNTQYF. The CDR3, as DNA: TGTGCCAGCAGCTTAAGTATAGCGGGGGTTAATACGCAGTATTTT. V and J are TRBV7-8 and TRBJ2-3; 9 bases are shared with TRBD2. The trim removed 2 bases at V and 7 bases at J, leaving 7 bases unmatched. CDR1 SGHVS and CDR2 FQNEAQ come from the germline V gene. This CDR3 is 15 amino acids long.

The chain links TRBV6-5 to TRBJ2-1, with 7 bases that match TRBD1. The CDR3 runs to 13 residues. The trim removed 5 bases at V and 6 bases at J, leaving 4 bases unmatched. In germline, CDR1 is MNHEY, CDR2 SVGAGI. The CDR3 loop reads CASSIQGSNEQFF. The CDR3 DNA reads TGTGCCAGCAGTATACAGGGGAGCAATGAGCAGTTCTTC.

The V and J genes are TRBV2 and TRBJ2-4; 9 bases agree with TRBD2. CDR3 length: 16 residues. Germline CDR1 reads SNHLY; CDR2 reads FYNNEI. V lost 3 bases, J lost 3 bases, and 6 bases stayed unmatched. CDR3 coding DNA: TGTGCCAGCAGTGACCTGACTAGCGGCCACAAAAACATTCAGTACTTC. Translation: CASSDLTSGHKNIQYF.

This chain uses TRBV4-1 with TRBJ2-1; TRBD2 aligns across 8 bases. The CDR3 has 16 residues. The ends lost 4 bases at V and 7 bases at J; junction bases unmatched: 12. The V gene's germline CDR1 is MGHRA and CDR2 YSYEKL. The CDR3 region is CASSLGGALIPNEQFF. The CDR3 DNA is TGCGCCAGCAGCCTCGGGGGGGCCTTGATCCCAAATGAGCAGTTCTTC.

The chain has TRBV9 and TRBJ2-1; D uncertain. Germline CDR1 reads SGDLS; CDR2 reads YYNGEE. The CDR3 covers 14 residues. V was trimmed by 2 bases and J by 4 bases, leaving 10 bases between them. CDR3 sequence: CASSVGFGYNEQFF. CDR3 DNA: TGTGCCAGCAGCGTCGGCTTCGGGTACAATGAGCAGTTCTTC.

J is TRBJ2-5 and V is TRBV15; D possibly corresponds to TRBD1 (6 bases). V was trimmed by 4 bases and J by 3 bases, leaving 9 bases between them. Germline V lookup: CDR1 LNHNV, CDR2 YYDKDF (reference sequence). The CDR3 has 13 amino acids. The CDR3 sequence: CATSTGTKETQYF. CDR3 nucleotides: TGTGCCACCAGCACTGGGACAAAAGAGACCCAGTACTTC.

V and J are TRBV19 and TRBJ2-7, with TRBD2 matching 8 bases. Trimming cost V 6 bases and J 2 bases; bases outside gene matches: 9. The CDR3 has 15 residues. CDR1 is LNHDA, CDR2 SQIVND, per germline (reference sequence). CDR3 nucleotides: TGTGCCAGTAGAATCGGGGGGGGGCACGCCTACGAGCAGTACTTC. Translating it yields CASRIGGGHAYEQYF. Based on the CDR3 plus reference TRBV19 and TRBJ2-7, the full variable domain is DGGITQSPKYLFRKEGQNVTLSCEQNLNHDAMYWYRQDPGQGLRLIYYSQIVNDFQKGDIAEGYSVSREKKESFPLTVTSAQKNPTAFYLCASRIGGGHAYEQYFGPGTRLTVT.

The J gene is TRBJ2-1, the V gene TRBV6-1; TRBD2 agrees at 13 bases. CDR3 length: 18 residues. V shed 2 bases, J shed 4 bases, and the junction held 8 bases outside the gene matches. Germline CDR1 and CDR2: MNHNS and SASEGT. CDR3 sequence (DNA): TGTGCCAGCAGTGAATCAATATGGACTAGCGGGGGTTACAATGAGCAGTTCTTC. Its translation is CASSESIWTSGGYNEQFF.

This sequence joins TRBV9 and TRBJ2-2; 7 bases agree with TRBD2. This CDR3 has 14 residues. V lost 3 bases to trimming and J lost 8 bases; unmatched junction nucleotides: 7. The germline V gene has CDR1 SGDLS and CDR2 YYNGEE. The CDR3 bases are TGTGCCAGCAGCGGAGGACTAGGGTCTGGGGAGCTGTTTTTT. This encodes CASSGGLGSGELFF.